Presented here are 24 T cell receptor beta chains from one specimen sequenced in a study of blood T cells in healthy people across ages. A J-beta primer mix and a sample-barcoded 5' primer were used in a second PCR of roughly 7 to 12 cycles. TCRdb recomputed calls from the 5' RACE reads with MiXCR, one row per CDR3 protein. Among around 1.5 million distinct CDR3 sequences listed, approximately 60% were seen once. The source material was blood. All receptors derive from a man between 18 and 35 years old in good health.

CDR3 in DNA: TGTGCCAGCAGGGTGGCTAGCGGGGCCTACGAGCAGTACTTC. Encoded protein: CASRVASGAYEQYF. The chain has TRBV6-5 and TRBJ2-7, with 9 bases identical to TRBD2. The CDR3 length is 14 residues. Trimming took 6 bases from V and 2 from J; bases not matched to a gene: 5. From germline, CDR1 is MNHEY and CDR2 SVGAGI.

This clonotype was detected only a few times. V is TRBV4-2 and J is TRBJ1-4, with a tentative D call TRBD1 (6 bases). Deletions cut 2 bases from V and 2 bases from J, with 6 bases between. CDR3 length: 14 residues. Germline CDR1 and CDR2: LGHNA and YNFKEQ. In DNA form, the CDR3 reads TGTGCCAGCAGCCAACAGGGGACTAATGAAAAACTGTTTTTT. Residues: CASSQQGTNEKLFF.

This clonotype showed up just a few times. This sequence joins TRBV6-1 and TRBJ2-4, with unresolved D. The J call is doubtful: the DNA matches TRBJ2-7 better. Germline CDR1 is MNHNS and CDR2 is SASEGT. The CDR3 covers 15 residues. The CDR3 DNA sequence: TGTGCCAGCAGTGAATGGGTAGGGCAGGACTACGAGCAGTACTTC. Translation gives CASSEWVGQDYEQYF.

The chain couples TRBV6-6 to TRBJ2-7, with 15 bases that match TRBD2. This CDR3 is 15 amino acids long. With 6 bases clipped from V and 6 bases from J, the junction kept 6 bases outside the gene matches. Germline V gives CDR1 MNHNY, CDR2 SVGAGI (reference sequence). The CDR3 sequence: CASRGRTSGRGEQYF. DNA of the CDR3: TGTGCCAGCAGAGGAAGGACTAGCGGGAGGGGCGAGCAGTACTTC.

The chain couples TRBV20-1 to TRBJ2-7; maybe TRBD1 (6 bases). The CDR3 length is 12 residues. CDR1 and CDR2 from the germline V gene are DFQATT and SNEGSKA (reference sequence). V lost 5 bases and J 6 bases, leaving 14 bases between the germline ends. CDR3 nucleotides: TGCAGTGCTCTAAACAGGGCTACCGAGCAGTACTTC. This gives the protein CSALNRATEQYF.

The chain links TRBV7-2 to TRBJ1-4; D may be TRBD1 (6 bases). The CDR3 has 16 residues. Trimming took 2 bases from V and 8 from J, leaving 18 bases between them. Germline V CDR1 and CDR2: SGHTA, FQGNSA. The CDR3: CASSLFRGGPEEKLFF. For the CDR3, the DNA is TGTGCCAGCAGCTTATTCCGGGGGGGGCCGGAGGAAAAACTGTTTTTT.

The table lists this clonotype with a few counts. The chain links TRBV5-6 to TRBJ2-1; D is undetermined. CDR3 length: 15 residues. The ends were cut back, 4 bases at V and 0 bases at J, with 11 bases in the middle. Germline CDR1 SGHDT, CDR2 YYEEEE. The CDR3 protein is CASSPTQSSYNEQFF. The DNA of the CDR3 is TGTGCCAGCAGCCCTACTCAGAGCTCCTACAATGAGCAGTTCTTC.

J is TRBJ2-5 and V is TRBV5-1, with TRBD2 matching over 13 bases. Germline values: CDR1 SGHRS, CDR2 YFSETQ. The V segment lost 1 base and the J segment 10 bases; nucleotides outside the gene matches: 10. There are 16 residues in the CDR3. DNA for the CDR3: TGCGCCAGCAGCTTGAGGGGACTAGCGGGACCTGGGGACCAGTACTTC. Protein sequence: CASSLRGLAGPGDQYF.

This clonotype was detected only once. The chain couples TRBV20-1 to TRBJ2-3, with TRBD2 as a possible D gene (6 bases). The CDR3 totals 13 residues. CDR1 and CDR2 (germline): DFQATT, SNEGSKA (reference sequence). Trimming pared 3 bases from V and 5 bases from J, leaving 12 bases between. The CDR3 sequence is CSARGGVEDTQYF. The CDR3 region has the DNA TGCAGTGCTAGGGGCGGGGTGGAAGATACGCAGTATTTT.

The chain combines TRBV6-6 with TRBJ1-1; D might be TRBD1 (5 bases). The CDR3 is 14 residues long. Germline CDR1 and CDR2: MNHNY and SVGAGI (reference sequence). The V end was cut by 4 bases, the J end by 7 bases, with 16 bases between. The CDR3 nucleotides are TGTGCCAGCAGTTTCAACGGAGGGGTAGGTGAAGCTTTCTTT. It yields the protein CASSFNGGVGEAFF.

The rearrangement links TRBV27 to TRBJ2-7; 7 nucleotides line up with TRBD2. CDR1 MNHEY and CDR2 SMNVEV come from the germline V gene (reference sequence). The CDR3 is made up of 16 amino acids. V lost 7 bases and J lost 0; bases outside the gene matches: 12. CDR3 DNA sequence: TGTGCCAGCATTCTGGTCAGGGACTACCTCTCCTACGAGCAGTACTTC. Its translation is CASILVRDYLSYEQYF.

V usage is TRBV29-1 and J usage is TRBJ1-2; D is ambiguous. The germline V and J ends were trimmed by 4 bases and 4 bases, with 7 bases remaining between them. Germline CDR1 reads SQVTM; CDR2 reads ANQGSEA. The CDR3 length is 11 residues. This CDR3 is CSVATPYGYTF. Written as DNA, the CDR3 is TGCAGCGTTGCTACTCCCTATGGCTACACCTTC.

This clonotype was counted only a few times. This chain joins TRBV20-1 and TRBJ2-7, with a weak D call TRBD1 (6 bases). Germline CDR1 DFQATT, CDR2 SNEGSKA (reference sequence). Trimming removed 0 bases from V and 2 bases from J, with 14 bases in between. CDR3 length equals 15 residues. Here the CDR3 DNA reads TGCAGTGCTAGAGAGCCTAGGGGGAACCCCTACGAGCAGTACTTC. It encodes CSAREPRGNPYEQYF.

The gene calls are TRBV7-9 and TRBJ2-5, with D uncertain. CDR3 length equals 14 residues. Trimming stripped 5 bases from V and 0 bases from J, with 10 bases between. Germline V CDR1 and CDR2: SEHNR, FQNEAQ (reference sequence). CDR3 DNA sequence: TGTGCCAGCAGCGCCGGAGACTACCAAGAGACCCAGTACTTC. Its protein is CASSAGDYQETQYF. The entire variable domain, with the rest obtained from reference TRBV7-9 and TRBJ2-5, is as follows: DTGVSQNPRHKITKRGQNVTFRCDPISEHNRLYWYRQTLGQGPEFLTYFQNEAQLEKSRLLSDRFSAERPKGSFSTLEIQRTEQGDSAMYLCASSAGDYQETQYFGPGTRLLVL.

This chain links TRBV12-3 or TRBV12-4 with TRBJ2-2; 9 positions match TRBD1. The CDR3 runs 13 residues. V lost 7 bases to trimming and J lost 6 bases; unmatched junction nucleotides: 3. CDR3 region: CASTRQGAGELFF. CDR3 DNA: TGTGCCAGCACGAGACAGGGGGCCGGGGAGCTGTTTTTT.

Concerning this clonotype: This may stem from a read error, because a much larger clone lies one nucleotide away. V usage is TRBV10-1 and J usage is TRBJ2-2; D may be TRBD2 (5 bases). This CDR3 has 13 residues. CDR1 and CDR2 (germline): WNHNN, SYGVQD (reference sequence). CDR3 sequence (DNA): TGCACCAGCAGTGCGCGGGACACCGGGGAGCTGTTTTTT. It specifies CTSSARDTGELFF.

The chain combines TRBV10-3 with TRBJ1-1, with D possibly TRBD1 on 5 matching bases. The CDR3 runs to 13 residues. Looked up from germline, CDR1 is ENHRY and CDR2 is SYGVKD. Trimming took off 3 bases at V and 9 bases at J, with 14 bases between the two ends. In DNA, the CDR3 is TGTGCCATCAGTGAAACGGGGGGTTCCAAAGCTTTCTTT. This gives the protein CAISETGGSKAFF.

This rearrangement joins TRBV20-1 to TRBJ2-5; TRBD2 aligns across 11 bases. The germline V gene has CDR1 DFQATT and CDR2 SNEGSKA (reference sequence). CDR3 length: 15 amino acids. The CDR3: CSAIAGGPVLETQYF. The CDR3 DNA reads TGCAGCGCAATAGCGGGGGGGCCAGTCTTGGAGACCCAGTACTTC.

This sequence joins TRBV4-2 and TRBJ1-3; 9 positions agree with TRBD1. Germline V gives CDR1 LGHNA, CDR2 YNFKEQ. Trimming at V came to 1 base and at J to 4 bases, leaving 2 bases not matched to a gene. This CDR3 contains 15 residues. For the CDR3, the DNA is TGTGCCAGCAGCCAAGGGGGACAGGGAGGAAACACCATATATTTT. As protein: CASSQGGQGGNTIYF.

The chain employs TRBV2 and TRBJ2-7; D is possibly TRBD2 (5 bases). From germline, CDR1 is SNHLY and CDR2 FYNNEI. This CDR3 is built from 14 residues. V lost 2 bases and J lost 2, with 10 bases in between. The CDR3 sequence is CASSEWVTTYEQYF. In nucleotides, the CDR3 is TGTGCCAGCAGTGAATGGGTGACTACCTACGAGCAGTACTTC.

The chain combines TRBV27 with TRBJ2-3; maybe TRBD2 (6 bases). V lost 7 bases, J lost 5 bases, and 22 bases lay in between. CDR3 length equals 16 residues. The germline CDR1 and CDR2 sequences are MNHEY and SMNVEV (reference sequence). The CDR3 sequence is CASTPGGSFGQDTQYF. Written as DNA, the CDR3 is TGTGCCAGCACACCCGGAGGGTCTTTTGGACAAGATACGCAGTATTTT.

The chain carries TRBV9 and TRBJ2-7; D is ambiguous. The CDR3 is 14 residues long. V was trimmed by 2 bases and J by 3 bases, leaving 12 bases between them. CDR1 SGDLS and CDR2 YYNGEE come from the germline V gene. In DNA, the CDR3 is TGTGCCAGCAGCGTCAGAACGACTTTCTACGAGCAGTACTTC. Translation gives CASSVRTTFYEQYF.

This chain uses TRBV7-2 with TRBJ2-4, with 9 bases aligning to TRBD1. The DNA matches TRBJ2-7 better at its end, which makes the J call doubtful. From germline, CDR1 is SGHTA and CDR2 FQGNSA. The CDR3 is made up of 15 amino acids. The CDR3 region is CASSSFGTGYHEQYF. The CDR3 DNA reads as TGTGCCAGCAGCTCTTTCGGGACAGGGTACCACGAGCAGTACTTC.

CDR3 in DNA: TGTGCCAGCATCGCCAGCCCAGGGCGGAACACTGAAGCTTTCTTT. It encodes CASIASPGRNTEAFF. J is TRBJ1-1 and V is TRBV6-2 or TRBV6-3, with a possible D match to TRBD1 (5 bases). The CDR3 has 15 amino acids. The germline V gene has CDR1 MNHEY and CDR2 SVGEGT. The V end lost 7 bases, the J end lost 1 base, and 16 bases lay between the germline ends.